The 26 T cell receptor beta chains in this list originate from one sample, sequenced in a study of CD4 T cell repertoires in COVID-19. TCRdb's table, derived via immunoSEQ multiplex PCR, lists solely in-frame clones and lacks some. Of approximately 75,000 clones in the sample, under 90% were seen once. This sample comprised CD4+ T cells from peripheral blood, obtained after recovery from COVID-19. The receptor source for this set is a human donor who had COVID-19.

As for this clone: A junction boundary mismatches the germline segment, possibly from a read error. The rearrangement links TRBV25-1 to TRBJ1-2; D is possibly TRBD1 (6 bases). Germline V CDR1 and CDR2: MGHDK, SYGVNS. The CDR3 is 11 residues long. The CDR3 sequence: CASSEETGFNF. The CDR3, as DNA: TGTGCCAGCAGTGAGGAAACAGGGTTCAACTTC.

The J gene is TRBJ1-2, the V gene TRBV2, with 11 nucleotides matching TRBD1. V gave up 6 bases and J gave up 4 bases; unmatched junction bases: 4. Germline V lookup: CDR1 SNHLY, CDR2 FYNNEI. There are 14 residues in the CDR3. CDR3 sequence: CASRSGTGGYGYTF. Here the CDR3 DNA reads TGTGCCAGCAGGAGCGGGACAGGGGGCTATGGCTACACCTTC.

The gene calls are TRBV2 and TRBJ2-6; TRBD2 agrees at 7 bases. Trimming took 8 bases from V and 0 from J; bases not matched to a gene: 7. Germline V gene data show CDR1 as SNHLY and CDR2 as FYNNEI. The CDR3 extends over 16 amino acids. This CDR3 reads CASLGGASSGANVLTF. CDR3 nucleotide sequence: TGTGCCAGCCTGGGAGGGGCTAGCTCTGGGGCCAACGTCCTGACTTTC.

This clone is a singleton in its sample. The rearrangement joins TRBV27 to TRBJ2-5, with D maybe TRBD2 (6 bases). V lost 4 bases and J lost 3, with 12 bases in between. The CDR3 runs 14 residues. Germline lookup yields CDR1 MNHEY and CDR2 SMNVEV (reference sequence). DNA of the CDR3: TGTGCCAGCAGTTCGTCCCCGGGGGAAGAGACCCAGTACTTC. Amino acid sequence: CASSSSPGEETQYF.

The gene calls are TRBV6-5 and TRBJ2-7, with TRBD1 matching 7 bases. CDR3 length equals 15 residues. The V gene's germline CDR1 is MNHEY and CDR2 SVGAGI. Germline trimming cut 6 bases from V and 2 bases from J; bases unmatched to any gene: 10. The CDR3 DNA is TGTGCCAGCAGGGATACCGGGACAGTCCCCTACGAGCAGTACTTC. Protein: CASRDTGTVPYEQYF.

CDR3 DNA sequence: TGTGCCAGCAGCCAAGGATCTTCCTTAGATACGCAGTATTTT. Translated: CASSQGSSLDTQYF. The rearrangement uses TRBV3-1 (or the pseudogene TRBV3-2) and TRBJ2-3; the D is unclear. This CDR3 is built from 14 residues. Trimming stripped 1 base from V and 5 bases from J, with 10 bases between. Germline V gene data show CDR1 as LGHDT and CDR2 as YNNKEL (reference sequence).

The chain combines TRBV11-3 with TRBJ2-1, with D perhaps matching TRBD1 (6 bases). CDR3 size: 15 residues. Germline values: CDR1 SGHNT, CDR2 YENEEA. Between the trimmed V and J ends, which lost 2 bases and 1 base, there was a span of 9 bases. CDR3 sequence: CASSLNQGSYNEQFF. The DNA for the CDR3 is TGTGCCAGCAGCTTAAATCAGGGGTCCTACAATGAGCAGTTCTTC.

The CDR3 nucleotides read TGTGCCAGCTCACCACCGGAGACCGGGGTAGAGACCCAGTACTTC. This sequence encodes CASSPPETGVETQYF. The chain couples TRBV18 to TRBJ2-5; possible D gene TRBD2, 5 bases. Per the germline V gene, CDR1 is KGHSH and CDR2 is LQKENI. V dropped 0 bases and J dropped 4 bases, with 12 bases sitting between them. The CDR3 runs to 15 residues.

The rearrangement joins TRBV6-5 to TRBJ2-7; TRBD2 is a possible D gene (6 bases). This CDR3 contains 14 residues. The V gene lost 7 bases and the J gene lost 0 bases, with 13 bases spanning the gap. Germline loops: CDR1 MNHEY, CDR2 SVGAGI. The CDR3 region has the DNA TGTGCCAGCAACCGGGACTTAAGCTCCTACGAGCAGTACTTC. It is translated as CASNRDLSSYEQYF.

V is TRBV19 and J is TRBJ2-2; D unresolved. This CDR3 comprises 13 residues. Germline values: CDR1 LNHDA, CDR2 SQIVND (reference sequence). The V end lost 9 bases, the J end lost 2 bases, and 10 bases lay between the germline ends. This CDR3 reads CASLGPNTGELFF. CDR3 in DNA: TGTGCCAGCCTCGGACCTAACACCGGGGAGCTGTTTTTT.

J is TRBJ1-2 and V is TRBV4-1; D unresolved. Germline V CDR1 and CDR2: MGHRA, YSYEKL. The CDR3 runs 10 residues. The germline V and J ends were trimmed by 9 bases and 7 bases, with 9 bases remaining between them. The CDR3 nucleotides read TGCGCCAGAGGGTGGTGTGGCTACACCTTC. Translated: CARGWCGYTF.

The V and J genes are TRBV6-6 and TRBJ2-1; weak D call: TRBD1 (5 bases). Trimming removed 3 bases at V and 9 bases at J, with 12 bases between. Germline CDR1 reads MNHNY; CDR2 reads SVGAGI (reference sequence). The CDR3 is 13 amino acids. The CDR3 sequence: CASSYSGSGEQFF. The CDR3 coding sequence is TGTGCCAGCAGTTATTCAGGGTCCGGTGAGCAGTTCTTC.

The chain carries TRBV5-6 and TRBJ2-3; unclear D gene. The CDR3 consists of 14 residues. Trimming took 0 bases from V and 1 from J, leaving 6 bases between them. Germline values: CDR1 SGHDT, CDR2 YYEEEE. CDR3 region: CASSLELGTDTQYF. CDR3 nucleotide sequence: TGTGCCAGCAGCTTGGAACTTGGCACAGATACGCAGTATTTT.

The DNA for the CDR3 is TGTGCCAGCAGCTTAATGGGGTCTTCTGGAAACACCATATATTTT. Translation gives CASSLMGSSGNTIYF. The V gene is TRBV7-2, the J gene TRBJ1-3; D is ambiguous. CDR1 SGHTA and CDR2 FQGNSA come from the germline V gene. The ends were cut back, 2 bases at V and 1 base at J, with 9 bases in the middle. The CDR3 has 15 residues.

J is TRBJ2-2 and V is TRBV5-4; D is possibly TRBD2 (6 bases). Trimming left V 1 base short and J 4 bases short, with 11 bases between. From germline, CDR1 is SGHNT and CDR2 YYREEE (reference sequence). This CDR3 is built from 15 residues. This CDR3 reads CASSLIKGGTGELFF. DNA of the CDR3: TGTGCCAGCAGCTTGATAAAGGGAGGCACCGGGGAGCTGTTTTTT. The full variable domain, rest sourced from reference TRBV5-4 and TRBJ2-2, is ETGVTQSPTHLIKTRGQQVTLRCSSQSGHNTVSWYQQALGQGPQFIFQYYREEENGRGNFPPRFSGLQFPNYSSELNVNALELDDSALYLCASSLIKGGTGELFFGEGSRLTVL.

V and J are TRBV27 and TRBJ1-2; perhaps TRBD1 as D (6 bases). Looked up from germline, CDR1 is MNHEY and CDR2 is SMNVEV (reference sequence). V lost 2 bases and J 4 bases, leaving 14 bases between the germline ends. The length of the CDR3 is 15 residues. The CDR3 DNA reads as TGTGCCAGCAGTTTAACGCACAGGGAAGCCTATGGCTACACCTTC. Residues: CASSLTHREAYGYTF.

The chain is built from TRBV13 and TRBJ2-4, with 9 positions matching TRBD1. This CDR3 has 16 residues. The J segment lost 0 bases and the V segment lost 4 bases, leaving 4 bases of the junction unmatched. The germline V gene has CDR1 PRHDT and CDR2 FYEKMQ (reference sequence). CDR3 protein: CASSSYRGRAKNIQYF. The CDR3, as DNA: TGTGCCAGCAGCTCGTACAGGGGGCGAGCCAAAAACATTCAGTACTTC.

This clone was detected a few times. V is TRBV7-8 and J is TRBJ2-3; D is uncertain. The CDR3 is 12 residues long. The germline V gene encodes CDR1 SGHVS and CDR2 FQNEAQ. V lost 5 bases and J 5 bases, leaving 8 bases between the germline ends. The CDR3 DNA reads TGTGCCAGCAGCCCGACTGGAGATACGCAGTATTTT. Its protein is CASSPTGDTQYF.

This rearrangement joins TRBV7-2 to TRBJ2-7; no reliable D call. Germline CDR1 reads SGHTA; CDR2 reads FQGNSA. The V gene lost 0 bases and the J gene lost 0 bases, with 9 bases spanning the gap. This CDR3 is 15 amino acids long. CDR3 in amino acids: CASSLATGSSYEQYF. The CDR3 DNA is TGTGCCAGCAGCTTAGCGACGGGCAGCTCCTACGAGCAGTACTTC.

CDR3 bases: TGTGCCAGCAGTTCCGAGTTTATCATAGGGGTCTCCCCAGATACGCAGTATTTT. Encoded protein: CASSSEFIIGVSPDTQYF. V gene TRBV27 combines with J gene TRBJ2-3; perhaps TRBD1 as D (5 bases). CDR3 length equals 18 residues. The V gene's germline CDR1 is MNHEY and CDR2 SMNVEV (reference sequence). V dropped 4 bases and J dropped 4 bases, with 24 bases sitting between them.

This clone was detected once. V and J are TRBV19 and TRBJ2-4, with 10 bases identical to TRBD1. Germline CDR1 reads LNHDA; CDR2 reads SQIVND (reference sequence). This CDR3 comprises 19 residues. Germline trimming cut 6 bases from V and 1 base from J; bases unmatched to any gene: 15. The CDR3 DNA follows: TGTGCCAGTAGAGGGGTGACAGGGGGCTACGCCGGGGCCAAAAACATTCAGTACTTC. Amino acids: CASRGVTGGYAGAKNIQYF. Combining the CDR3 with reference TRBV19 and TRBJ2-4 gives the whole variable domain DGGITQSPKYLFRKEGQNVTLSCEQNLNHDAMYWYRQDPGQGLRLIYYSQIVNDFQKGDIAEGYSVSREKKESFPLTVTSAQKNPTAFYLCASRGVTGGYAGAKNIQYFGAGTRLSVL.

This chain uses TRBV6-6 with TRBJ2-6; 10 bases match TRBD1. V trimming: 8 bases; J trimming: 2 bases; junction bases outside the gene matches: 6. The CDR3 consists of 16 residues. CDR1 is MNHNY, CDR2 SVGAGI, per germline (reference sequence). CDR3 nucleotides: TGTGCCAGCGGCAGACAGGGGGCGACTGGGGCCAACGTCCTGACTTTC. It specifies CASGRQGATGANVLTF.

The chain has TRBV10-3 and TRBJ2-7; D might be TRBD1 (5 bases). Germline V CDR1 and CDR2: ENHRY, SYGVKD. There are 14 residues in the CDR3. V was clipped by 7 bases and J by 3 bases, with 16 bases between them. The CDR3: CAIMPQGPYYEQYF. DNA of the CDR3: TGTGCCATCATGCCGCAGGGTCCATACTACGAGCAGTACTTC.

CDR3 sequence (DNA): TGTGCCAGCAGCCAACGAGCGGGAGCGGCTGAGCAGTTCTTC. Translation: CASSQRAGAAEQFF. This chain joins TRBV3-1 (or the pseudogene TRBV3-2) and TRBJ2-1; TRBD2 matches at 8 bases. CDR3 length: 14 residues. Germline CDR1 reads LGHDT; CDR2 reads YNNKEL (reference sequence). The junction had 6 bases not matched to a gene; V was cut back by 2 bases and J by 9 bases.

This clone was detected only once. CDR3 residues: CASSLWGSNEKLFF. The CDR3 region has the DNA TGTGCCAGCAGCTTATGGGGGTCCAATGAAAAACTGTTTTTT. This rearrangement joins TRBV7-2 to TRBJ1-4, with D perhaps TRBD1 (5 bases). There are 14 residues in the CDR3. Trimming shortened V by 2 bases and J by 5 bases, and 9 bases separated the two germline ends. Germline values: CDR1 SGHTA, CDR2 FQGNSA.

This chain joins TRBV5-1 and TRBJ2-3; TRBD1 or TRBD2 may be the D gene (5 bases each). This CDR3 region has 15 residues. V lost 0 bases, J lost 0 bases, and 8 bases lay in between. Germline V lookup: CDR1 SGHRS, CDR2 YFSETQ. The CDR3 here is CASSLGGVSTDTQYF. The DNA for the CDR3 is TGCGCCAGCAGCTTGGGAGGGGTTAGCACAGATACGCAGTATTTT.